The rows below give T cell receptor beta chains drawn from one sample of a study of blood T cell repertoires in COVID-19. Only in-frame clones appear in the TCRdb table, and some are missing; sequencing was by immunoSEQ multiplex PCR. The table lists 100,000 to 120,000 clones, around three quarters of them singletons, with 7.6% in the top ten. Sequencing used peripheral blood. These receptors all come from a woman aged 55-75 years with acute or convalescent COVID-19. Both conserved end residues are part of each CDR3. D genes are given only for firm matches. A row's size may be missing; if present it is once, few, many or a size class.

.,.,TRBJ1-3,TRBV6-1,TGTGCCAGCAGTGAATCACAAAGCTCTGGAAACACCATATATTTT,CASSESQSSGNTIYF
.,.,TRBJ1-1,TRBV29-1,TGCAGCGCTCAAAAAGGCAGGATGAACACTGAAGCTTTCTTT,CSAQKGRMNTEAFF
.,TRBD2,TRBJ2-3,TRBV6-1,TGTGCCAGCGCAAGCGGGGGAAGCACAGATACGCAGTATTTT,CASASGGSTDTQYF
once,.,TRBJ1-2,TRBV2,TGTGCCAGCAGTGAAGCGCTATCTGGCTACACCTTC,CASSEALSGYTF
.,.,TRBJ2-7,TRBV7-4,TGTGCCAGCAGCTTAGGCGATAAGTCCCCGCATGCCTCCTACGAGCAGTACTTC,CASSLGDKSPHASYEQYF
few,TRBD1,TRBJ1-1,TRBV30,TGTGCCTGGAGTAGGGGGCTGGACACTGAAGCTTTCTTT,CAWSRGLDTEAFF
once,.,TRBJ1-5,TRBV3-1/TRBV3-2,TGTGCCAGCAGCCACCGGGCCAGGGATCAGCCCCAGCATTTT,CASSHRARDQPQHF
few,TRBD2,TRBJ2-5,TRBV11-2,TGTGCCAGCAGCCCTGGGGGGGAAGAGACCCAGTACTTC,CASSPGGEETQYF
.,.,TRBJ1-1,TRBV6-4,TGTGCCAGCAGGGATTTCAAGGCCGGGGGTCGGGCTTTCTTT,CASRDFKAGGRAFF
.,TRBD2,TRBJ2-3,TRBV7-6,TGTGCCAGCAGCGGTAGCGGGGGGGTCACAGATACGCAGTATTTT,CASSGSGGVTDTQYF
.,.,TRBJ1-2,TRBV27,TGTGCCAGCAGTTTAAGCTCGGCGGCTAACTATGGCTACACCTTC,CASSLSSAANYGYTF
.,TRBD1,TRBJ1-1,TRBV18,TGTGCCAGCTCCCCCCCCGGGACAGGGGGCCGGACTGAAGCTTTCTTT,CASSPPGTGGRTEAFF
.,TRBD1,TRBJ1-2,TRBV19,TGTGCCAGTAGTATCTCCTCGGACAGGAGATCCTATGGCTACACCTTC,CASSISSDRRSYGYTF
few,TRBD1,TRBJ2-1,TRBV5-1,TGCGCCAGCAGCCCTAGGACAGGGGGTGGTATGGTCGTTGAGCAGTTCTTC,CASSPRTGGGMVVEQFF
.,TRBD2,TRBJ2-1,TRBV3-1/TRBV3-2,TGTGCCAGCAGCCAAGAATCCGGGACTAGCAGAAATGAGCAGTTCTTC,CASSQESGTSRNEQFF
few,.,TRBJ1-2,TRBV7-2,TGTGCCAGCAGACGAGACAGGTCGGGTGGCTACACCTTC,CASRRDRSGGYTF
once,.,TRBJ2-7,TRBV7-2,TGTGCCAGCAGTCAATTCTACGAGCAGTACTTC,CASSQFYEQYF
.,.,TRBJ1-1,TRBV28,TGTGCCAGCAGCCGACGGACAACTCAGGAAGCTTTCTTT,CASSRRTTQEAFF
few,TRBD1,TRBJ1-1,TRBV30,TGTGCCTGGAGTGCATCAGGGGGGAGCACTGAAGCTTTCTTT,CAWSASGGSTEAFF
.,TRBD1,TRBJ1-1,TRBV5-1,TGCGCCAGCAGCCTAGACAGGGGGCGTACTGAAGCTTTCTTT,CASSLDRGRTEAFF
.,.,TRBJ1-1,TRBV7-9,TGTGCCAGCAGAGCAACCGAGACGGGAAACACTGAAGCTTTCTTT,CASRATETGNTEAFF
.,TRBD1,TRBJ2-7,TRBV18,TGTGCCAGCTCACTGGGACAGGGGGGGATCTACGAGCAGTACTTC,CASSLGQGGIYEQYF
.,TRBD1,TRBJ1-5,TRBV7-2,TGTGCCAGCAGCTTTACAGGGGGCGGGGGTCAGCCCCAGCATTTT,CASSFTGGGGQPQHF
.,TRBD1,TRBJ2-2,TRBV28,TGTGCCAGCAGTTTTAGTCGATGGGGACAGATCACCGGGGAGCTGTTTTTT,CASSFSRWGQITGELFF
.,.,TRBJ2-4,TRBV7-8,TGTGCCAGCAGCTTATCCGCGGAGAAATTAGCCAAAAACATTCAGTACTTC,CASSLSAEKLAKNIQYF
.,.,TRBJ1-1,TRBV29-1,TGCAGCGTTGGGTTACAGAGGAACACTGAAGCTTTCTTT,CSVGLQRNTEAFF
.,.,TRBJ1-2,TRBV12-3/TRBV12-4,TGTGCCACCTCGGTGAGCGTTATCTATGGCTACACCTTC,CATSVSVIYGYTF
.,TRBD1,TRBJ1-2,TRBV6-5,TGTGCCAGCAGTTACTCCTATAGGACAGGGGATGGCTACACCTTC,CASSYSYRTGDGYTF
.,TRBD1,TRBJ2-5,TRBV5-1,TGCGCCAGCAGCTATACAGGGGAAGAGACCCAGTACTTC,CASSYTGEETQYF
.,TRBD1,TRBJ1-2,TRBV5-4,TGTGCCAGCAGCGGGGACAGAAACTATGGCTACACCTTC,CASSGDRNYGYTF
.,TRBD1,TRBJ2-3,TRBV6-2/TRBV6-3,TGTGCCAGCAGTTCTGAGGGGGCTTTTGGAGATACGCAGTATTTT,CASSSEGAFGDTQYF
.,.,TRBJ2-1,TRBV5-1,TGCGCCAGCAGCGCCCGCGGGTCTGGGGACAATGAGCAGTTCTTC,CASSARGSGDNEQFF
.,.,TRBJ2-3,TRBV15,TGTGCCACCAGCAACGGGGGGCCCGAGGATACGCAGTATTTT,CATSNGGPEDTQYF
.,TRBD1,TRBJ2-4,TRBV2,TGTGCCAGCAAAACAGGGGGGTCTCTTCAGTACTTC,CASKTGGSLQYF
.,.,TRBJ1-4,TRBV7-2,TGTGCCAGCAGCTTCAGGAGGGGTGAAAAACTGTTTTTT,CASSFRRGEKLFF
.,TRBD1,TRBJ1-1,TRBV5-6,TGTGCCAGCAGCTACAGGGGCCAAGCTTTCTTT,CASSYRGQAFF
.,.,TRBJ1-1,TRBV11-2,TGTGCCAGCAGCTCACAGGAGAACACTGAAGCTTTCTTT,CASSSQENTEAFF
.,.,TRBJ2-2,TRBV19,TGTGCCAGTATCGCGGGCGGCAGAGACACCGGGGAGCTGTTTTTT,CASIAGGRDTGELFF
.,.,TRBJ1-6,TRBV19,TGTGCCAGTAGTATAAGTCGCCCTTCGGACAGATCACCCCTCCACTTT,CASSISRPSDRSPLHF
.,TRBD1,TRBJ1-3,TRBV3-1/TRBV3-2,TGTGCCAGCAGCCAACTATACTACAGGGGGTTCGACTCTGGAAACACCATATATTTT,CASSQLYYRGFDSGNTIYF
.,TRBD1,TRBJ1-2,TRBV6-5,TGTGCCAGCAGGACAGGGGTCTATGGCTACACCTTC,CASRTGVYGYTF
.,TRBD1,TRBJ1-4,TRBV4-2,TGTGCCAGCAGCCCACCGGGACAGGGTAATGAAAAACTGTTTTTT,CASSPPGQGNEKLFF
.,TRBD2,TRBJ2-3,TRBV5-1,TGCGCCAGCAGCTTGCGAGCTAGCGGGGTCACAGATACGCAGTATTTT,CASSLRASGVTDTQYF
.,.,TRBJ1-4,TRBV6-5,TGTGCCAGCAGTTACAGGGGCACTAATGAAAAACTGTTTTTT,CASSYRGTNEKLFF
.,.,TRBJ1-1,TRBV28,TGTGCCAGCAGTTTTGTCCAGGTCGCTGAAGCTTTCTTT,CASSFVQVAEAFF
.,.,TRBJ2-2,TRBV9,TGTGCCAGCAGCCCCTCGACAGGATTGCGGACCGGGGAGCTGTTTTTT,CASSPSTGLRTGELFF
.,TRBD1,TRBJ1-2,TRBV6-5,TGTGCCAGCACCCGCCGGACAGGGATAAACTATGGCTACACCTTC,CASTRRTGINYGYTF
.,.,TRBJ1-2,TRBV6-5,TGTGCCAGCAGAACAGGGAGCTATGGCTACACCTTC,CASRTGSYGYTF
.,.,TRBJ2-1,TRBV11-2,TGTGCCAGCAGTCTTACAGACTCCTACAATGAGCAGTTCTTC,CASSLTDSYNEQFF
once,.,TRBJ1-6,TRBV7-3,TGTGCCAGCAGCTCCACAGGGTCAGGGTCACCCCTCCACTTT,CASSSTGSGSPLHF
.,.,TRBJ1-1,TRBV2,TGTGCCAGCAGCATACAGGTGAACACTGAAGCTTTCTTT,CASSIQVNTEAFF
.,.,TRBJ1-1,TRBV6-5,TGTGCCAGCAGTTACTGGCGGGAGGCTGAAGCTTTCTTT,CASSYWREAEAFF
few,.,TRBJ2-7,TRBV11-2,TGTGCCAGCAGCCTAACCGGGAAACCATACGAGCAGTACTTC,CASSLTGKPYEQYF
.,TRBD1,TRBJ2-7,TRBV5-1,TGCGCCAGCAGGTTACAGGGGGATTCCTACGAGCAGTACTTC,CASRLQGDSYEQYF
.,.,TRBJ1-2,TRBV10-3,TGTGCCGCGGGCCGACAGGACGTAGGAGGTAACTATGGCTACACCTTC,CAAGRQDVGGNYGYTF
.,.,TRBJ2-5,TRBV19,TGTGCCAGTAGTATGGGCAGGGACCAAGAGACCCAGTACTTC,CASSMGRDQETQYF
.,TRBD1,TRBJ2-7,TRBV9,TGTGCCAGCAGCGTAGTAGGGACAGACGAGCAGTACTTC,CASSVVGTDEQYF